The 30 T cell receptor beta chains given below trace back to one sample, sequenced in a study of shared clonotypes between healthy human individuals. The data were produced by immunoSEQ multiplex PCR, yet TCRdb's version contains in-frame clones alone and is incomplete. The sample holds approximately 500,000 clones, 79% seen once. Sequences were obtained from PBMCs. The receptors derive from a woman aged 35 to 49 in good health. Some clones in this sample may be carry-over from other donors' samples.

This chain joins TRBV6-1 and TRBJ2-7, with D uncertain. Germline CDR1 and CDR2: MNHNS and SASEGT. Trimming left V 7 bases short and J 2 bases short, with 18 bases between. The CDR3 length is 15 residues. For the CDR3, the DNA is TGTGCCAGCACGCCAGGCCCTTCCCCGACCTACGAGCAGTACTTC. The encoded protein is CASTPGPSPTYEQYF.

Here the CDR3 reads CASSPEAYEQYF. CDR3 DNA: TGTGCCAGCAGCCCCGAGGCCTACGAGCAGTACTTC. The chain carries TRBV5-5 and TRBJ2-7; D unclear. The CDR3 has 12 amino acids. V was shortened by 4 bases and J by 2 bases, with 7 bases between the two germline ends. Germline-derived CDR1 and CDR2 are SGHKS and YYEKEE (reference sequence). The variable domain in full, completed from reference TRBV5-5 and TRBJ2-7, reads DAGVTQSPTHLIKTRGQQVTLRCSPISGHKSVSWYQQVLGQGPQFIFQYYEKEERGRGNFPDRFSARQFPNYSSELNVNALLLGDSALYLCASSPEAYEQYFGPGTRLTVT.

The chain combines TRBV5-6 with TRBJ2-1; the match to TRBD2 covers 11 bases. The junction had 6 bases not matched to a gene; V was cut back by 0 bases and J by 7 bases. Germline V gene data show CDR1 as SGHDT and CDR2 as YYEEEE. The CDR3 is 16 residues long. The CDR3 region is CASSLASGRFRNEQFF. The CDR3 DNA follows: TGTGCCAGCAGCTTGGCTAGCGGGAGGTTTAGAAATGAGCAGTTCTTC.

The chain combines TRBV19 with TRBJ1-2; TRBD1 matches 9 bases. Trimming removed 0 bases from V and 6 bases from J; junction bases left unmatched: 5. CDR3 length equals 15 residues. CDR1 LNHDA and CDR2 SQIVND come from the germline V gene (reference sequence). The CDR3 bases are TGTGCCAGTAGTATAGATTCCTGGACAGGGGATGGCTACACCTTC. Amino acid sequence: CASSIDSWTGDGYTF. Looking up the rest from reference TRBV19 and TRBJ1-2 gives the full variable domain: DGGITQSPKYLFRKEGQNVTLSCEQNLNHDAMYWYRQDPGQGLRLIYYSQIVNDFQKGDIAEGYSVSREKKESFPLTVTSAQKNPTAFYLCASSIDSWTGDGYTFGSGTRLTVV.

There are a few counts of this clone. The sample holds other DNA sequences that translate to the same CDR3. The chain joins TRBV11-3 to TRBJ1-3; D ambiguous. V was shortened by 4 bases and J by 4 bases, with 8 bases between the two germline ends. The CDR3 loop spans 13 amino acids. Germline V gene lookup returns CDR1 SGHNT and CDR2 YENEEA. The CDR3 loop reads CASSSLPGNTIYF. CDR3 sequence (DNA): TGTGCCAGCAGCTCCCTCCCGGGAAACACCATATATTTT.

This clone was seen a single time. The rearrangement uses TRBV5-1 and TRBJ2-5; D remains unclear. This CDR3 has 15 residues. With 3 bases removed from V and 1 base from J, the gap between germline ends came to 13 bases. CDR1 and CDR2 from the germline V gene are SGHRS and YFSETQ. Written as DNA, the CDR3 is TGCGCCAGCAGCTCCCCCTTGTCGGCCCAAGAGACCCAGTACTTC. Protein sequence: CASSSPLSAQETQYF. The full variable domain, completed using reference TRBV5-1 and TRBJ2-5, is KAGVTQTPRYLIKTRGQQVTLSCSPISGHRSVSWYQQTPGQGLQFLFEYFSETQRNKGNFPGRFSGRQFSNSRSEMNVSTLELGDSALYLCASSSPLSAQETQYFGPGTRLLVL.

The chain employs TRBV9 and TRBJ2-7; D is perhaps TRBD1 (6 bases). The CDR3 is 14 amino acids. V gave up 0 bases and J gave up 6 bases, with 13 bases separating them. Germline V gives CDR1 SGDLS, CDR2 YYNGEE. CDR3 residues: CASSVAQGRGEQYF. The CDR3 DNA reads TGTGCCAGCAGCGTAGCTCAGGGGAGAGGCGAGCAGTACTTC.

This clone was seen once. This may arise from a read error, as a much more abundant clone is one base away. This chain uses TRBV7-8 with TRBJ1-2; D not resolved. V lost 1 base and J 5 bases, leaving 8 bases between the germline ends. Germline CDR1 is SGHVS and CDR2 is FQNEAQ. The CDR3 spans 13 residues. The CDR3 loop reads CASSLDEDYGYTF. The CDR3 region has the DNA TGTGCCAGCAGCTTAGACGAAGATTATGGCTACACCTTC.

The chain uses TRBV21-1 and TRBJ2-2; the table's D call of TRBD2 was not tested on the DNA. TRBV21-1 is deemed a pseudogene. The length of the CDR3 is 19 residues. CDR3 coding DNA: TGTGCCAGCAGCGAGCGGGCTAGCGGGAGGGCCCGGGATACCGGGGAGCTGTTTTTT. This translates into CASSERASGRARDTGELFF.

This sequence joins TRBV30 and TRBJ2-2; D gene ambiguous. The germline gives CDR1 GTSNPN, CDR2 SVGIG (reference sequence). This CDR3 is 13 amino acids long. With 2 bases removed from V and 7 bases from J, the gap between germline ends came to 11 bases. The CDR3 reads CAWSTSIGGELFF. Written as DNA, the CDR3 is TGTGCCTGGAGTACCTCCATAGGCGGGGAGCTGTTTTTT.

This sequence joins TRBV9 and TRBJ1-1; possibly TRBD1 for D (6 bases). This CDR3 contains 13 residues. V was trimmed by 3 bases and J by 7 bases, leaving 13 bases between them. Germline CDR1 reads SGDLS; CDR2 reads YYNGEE. The CDR3 DNA is TGTGCCAGCAGCGATAGACAGGTTGGTGAAGCTTTCTTT. Its protein product is CASSDRQVGEAFF.

This clone has just one count. The chain couples TRBV7-2 to TRBJ2-7, with D possibly TRBD1 on 5 matching bases. Trimming pared 5 bases from V and 4 bases from J, leaving 15 bases between. Per the germline V gene, CDR1 is SGHTA and CDR2 is FQGNSA. The CDR3 spans 14 residues. The CDR3 sequence is CASSRTGLGYEQYF. CDR3 bases: TGTGCCAGCAGCCGAACAGGTTTAGGTTACGAGCAGTACTTC.

Ten or more counts support this clone. The chain combines TRBV5-1 with TRBJ2-5; 7 nucleotides agree with TRBD1. CDR3 length equals 15 residues. V lost 4 bases and J lost 5; bases outside the gene matches: 11. The germline V gene has CDR1 SGHRS and CDR2 YFSETQ. Here the CDR3 reads CASSPQQGSLETQYF. The CDR3, as DNA: TGCGCCAGCAGCCCCCAACAGGGGTCTCTGGAGACCCAGTACTTC. The complete variable domain, with remaining parts taken from reference TRBV5-1 and TRBJ2-5, reads KAGVTQTPRYLIKTRGQQVTLSCSPISGHRSVSWYQQTPGQGLQFLFEYFSETQRNKGNFPGRFSGRQFSNSRSEMNVSTLELGDSALYLCASSPQQGSLETQYFGPGTRLLVL.

This clone was observed a few times. The CDR3 sequence is CASSSRLAWNEQFF. Written as DNA, the CDR3 is TGTGCCAGCAGCTCGAGACTAGCGTGGAATGAGCAGTTCTTC. The chain uses TRBV6-6 and TRBJ2-1, with 8 positions matching TRBD2. Germline CDR1 reads MNHNY; CDR2 reads SVGAGI (reference sequence). CDR3 size: 14 residues. With V trimmed by 6 bases and J by 7 bases, 8 bases remained unmatched.

This sequence joins TRBV11-2 and TRBJ2-4; D remains unclear. Between the trimmed V and J ends, which lost 2 bases and 7 bases, there was a span of 9 bases. Germline V gene lookup returns CDR1 SGHAT and CDR2 FQNNGV. This CDR3 region has 13 residues. The CDR3 DNA reads TGTGCCAGCAGCTTACAGCATCGGAACATTCAGTACTTC. Its protein is CASSLQHRNIQYF.

The genes are TRBV18 and TRBJ2-1, with TRBD1 matching over 11 bases. Germline values: CDR1 KGHSH, CDR2 LQKENI. The CDR3 is 14 amino acids. The V gene end was trimmed by 7 bases and the J gene end by 6 bases; junction bases not matched to a gene: 5. CDR3 bases: TGTGCCAGCTGGAGAGGACAGGGGGCCAATGAGCAGTTCTTC. This gives the protein CASWRGQGANEQFF.

V gene TRBV7-8 combines with J gene TRBJ2-7; 12 positions agree with TRBD2. The germline V gene has CDR1 SGHVS and CDR2 FQNEAQ. The CDR3 length is 15 residues. Germline trimming cut 5 bases from V and 6 bases from J; bases unmatched to any gene: 8. CDR3 nucleotides: TGTGCCAGCAGCGTTCGACTAGCGGGAGTAAGCGAGCAGTACTTC. Translating gives CASSVRLAGVSEQYF.

The chain couples TRBV5-4 to TRBJ2-7; 9 bases match TRBD1. CDR1 is SGHNT, CDR2 YYREEE, per germline (reference sequence). The CDR3 loop spans 15 amino acids. V lost 0 bases and J lost 3; bases outside the gene matches: 4. The CDR3 DNA reads as TGTGCCAGCAGCTTGGTGACAGGGGGATTCTACGAGCAGTACTTC. Residues: CASSLVTGGFYEQYF.

The rearrangement uses TRBV15 and TRBJ1-5; D uncertain. Germline-derived CDR1 and CDR2 are LNHNV and YYDKDF (reference sequence). V gave up 2 bases and J gave up 7 bases, with 18 bases separating them. The CDR3 extends over 16 amino acids. Written as DNA, the CDR3 is TGTGCCACCAGCAGACCGGCTGTGAGGCCGGGGCAGCCCCAGCATTTT. It specifies CATSRPAVRPGQPQHF. The variable domain in full, with the rest retrieved from reference TRBV15 and TRBJ1-5, is DAMVIQNPRYQVTQFGKPVTLSCSQTLNHNVMYWYQQKSSQAPKLLFHYYDKDFNNEADTPDNFQSRRPNTSFCFLDIRSPGLGDTAMYLCATSRPAVRPGQPQHFGDGTRLSIL.

Comments on this clone: Other DNA sequences in the same sample also yield this CDR3. The chain combines TRBV7-2 with TRBJ2-5; D is uncertain. V lost 1 base and J lost 5, with 5 bases in between. The CDR3 extends over 12 amino acids. CDR1 and CDR2 (germline): SGHTA, FQGNSA. The CDR3 nucleotides are TGTGCCAGCAGCTTAGTTCTCGAGACCCAGTACTTC. Its translation is CASSLVLETQYF.

CDR3 in amino acids: CASSLGGKDEQYF. DNA of the CDR3: TGCGCCAGCAGCTTGGGGGGAAAGGACGAGCAGTACTTC. The chain joins TRBV5-1 to TRBJ2-7, with no clear D. The ends were cut back, 0 bases at V and 5 bases at J, with 9 bases in the middle. Germline loops: CDR1 SGHRS, CDR2 YFSETQ. The CDR3 loop spans 13 amino acids. The variable domain in full, with the rest retrieved from reference TRBV5-1 and TRBJ2-7, is KAGVTQTPRYLIKTRGQQVTLSCSPISGHRSVSWYQQTPGQGLQFLFEYFSETQRNKGNFPGRFSGRQFSNSRSEMNVSTLELGDSALYLCASSLGGKDEQYFGPGTRLTVT.

The rearrangement joins TRBV7-8 to TRBJ1-2; possible D gene TRBD1, 5 bases. Germline V gene lookup returns CDR1 SGHVS and CDR2 FQNEAQ. This CDR3 contains 17 residues. Trimming shortened V by 5 bases and J by 4 bases, and 23 bases separated the two germline ends. The CDR3 here is CASSLRDGAFMPYGYTF. The CDR3 DNA reads TGTGCCAGCAGCCTCCGGGACGGAGCATTTATGCCCTATGGCTACACCTTC.

The rearrangement links TRBV5-1 to TRBJ2-2; D is perhaps TRBD2 (5 bases). Germline CDR1 SGHRS, CDR2 YFSETQ. This CDR3 has 14 residues. V was cut by 2 bases and J by 1 base, with 6 bases left in between. CDR3 sequence: CASSLAENTGELFF. CDR3 DNA: TGCGCCAGCAGCTTAGCGGAGAACACCGGGGAGCTGTTTTTT.

The chain has TRBV11-3 and TRBJ2-2, with a possible D match to TRBD1 (6 bases). V was trimmed by 0 bases and J by 3 bases, leaving 17 bases between them. The CDR3 extends over 18 amino acids. Per germline, CDR1 SGHNT and CDR2 YENEEA. For the CDR3, the DNA is TGTGCCAGCAGCTTAGAGTTCAGGGGCGGTGTGGACACCGGGGAGCTGTTTTTT. Amino acids: CASSLEFRGGVDTGELFF.

The chain links TRBV9 to TRBJ2-7, with a weak D call TRBD2 (6 bases). With 3 bases removed from V and 6 bases from J, the gap between germline ends came to 16 bases. The CDR3 sequence is 14 residues long. CDR1 and CDR2 (germline): SGDLS, YYNGEE. Written as DNA, the CDR3 is TGTGCCAGCAGCGCCGCGGGGCTAGTCGGCGAGCAGTACTTC. Amino acids: CASSAAGLVGEQYF.

The chain links TRBV7-3 to TRBJ2-3; TRBD2 aligns across 7 bases. This CDR3 is 14 amino acids long. The germline V gene has CDR1 SGHTA and CDR2 FQGTGA. J was trimmed by 4 bases and V by 2 bases; bases with no gene match: 3. The CDR3 DNA reads as TGTGCCAGCAGCTTAGGCGGGAGATCAGATACGCAGTATTTT. It translates to CASSLGGRSDTQYF. Combining the CDR3 with reference TRBV7-3 and TRBJ2-3 gives the whole variable domain GAGVSQTPSNKVTEKGKYVELRCDPISGHTALYWYRQSLGQGPEFLIYFQGTGAADDSGLPNDRFFAVRPEGSVSTLKIQRTERGDSAVYLCASSLGGRSDTQYFGPGTRLTVL.

The chain employs TRBV9 and TRBJ2-3; D is uncertain. The germline V gene has CDR1 SGDLS and CDR2 YYNGEE. The CDR3 covers 13 residues. V lost 4 bases, J lost 4 bases, and 10 bases lay in between. CDR3 in DNA: TGTGCCAGCAGCCTCGGCGTGGCAGATACGCAGTATTTT. This gives the protein CASSLGVADTQYF.

The chain is built from TRBV19 and TRBJ1-3; 9 nucleotides line up with TRBD1. V shed 7 bases and J 0 bases; nucleotides not matched to a gene: 7. The CDR3 length is 16 residues. CDR1 and CDR2 (germline): LNHDA, SQIVND (reference sequence). CDR3 region: CASTLGQGRSGNTIYF. The CDR3, as DNA: TGTGCCAGTACTCTCGGACAGGGGCGCTCTGGAAACACCATATATTTT.

This clone was recorded once. The same CDR3 arises from other DNA sequences in this sample as well. J is TRBJ2-5 and V is TRBV7-9; TRBD1 or TRBD2 may be the D gene (5 bases each). The V gene lost 5 bases and the J gene lost 4 bases, with 11 bases spanning the gap. The CDR3 is 13 residues long. Germline assignment: CDR1 SEHNR and CDR2 FQNEAQ (reference sequence). CDR3 sequence: CASSLMGVETQYF. CDR3 sequence (DNA): TGTGCCAGCAGCCTCATGGGGGTAGAGACCCAGTACTTC.

The chain carries TRBV6-1 and TRBJ2-7; 8 bases map to TRBD2. The V gene's germline CDR1 is MNHNS and CDR2 SASEGT. The CDR3 sequence is 13 residues long. V was clipped by 8 bases and J by 5 bases; unmatched bases: 8. The CDR3 sequence: CASWGGGRHEQYF. The DNA for the CDR3 is TGTGCCAGCTGGGGCGGGGGGCGGCACGAGCAGTACTTC.